This is a list of T cell receptor beta chains from one sample in a study of CD4+ T cells in melanoma. Clones were sequenced by immunoSEQ multiplex PCR, and TCRdb holds only the in-frame ones, with some missing. The sample has about 140,000 clones; 92% are singletons. These TCRs come from a human donor with melanoma. CDR3s include the opening cysteine and the closing phenylalanine or tryptophan. The order of the fields is J gene, V gene, D gene, clone size, CDR3 DNA, CDR3 protein. A D gene is named only where the DNA matches it firmly. Some rows have no size entry. The others give once, few or many, or a class for an expanded clone.

TRBJ2-1 | TRBV13 | TRBD2 | NA | TGTGCCAGCAGCTTTTTTAGCGGGGGGGCGGATGAGCAGTTCTTC | CASSFFSGGADEQFF
TRBJ2-5 | TRBV7-2 | NA | NA | TGTGCCAGCAGCTTAGGACTGCGAGAGACCCAGTACTTC | CASSLGLRETQYF
TRBJ2-3 | TRBV18 | TRBD2 | NA | TGTGCCAGCTCACCACTCACGACTAGCGGGGGGAATACGCAGTATTTT | CASSPLTTSGGNTQYF
TRBJ2-3 | TRBV25-1 | TRBD1 | NA | TGTGCCAGCAGTGACGATCCAGGGGGAGATACGCAGTATTTT | CASSDDPGGDTQYF
TRBJ1-1 | TRBV7-9 | TRBD1 | NA | TGTGCCAGCAGCGTTGACAGGGTTGGGGAAGCTTTCTTT | CASSVDRVGEAFF
TRBJ1-3 | TRBV7-8 | TRBD1 | NA | TGTGCCAGCAGCTTCCGGGACAGGCCGCTATCTGGAAACACCATATATTTT | CASSFRDRPLSGNTIYF
TRBJ1-3 | TRBV11-2 | NA | NA | TGTGCCAGCAGCTTTGTGGGGCTGACTGGAAACACCATATATTTT | CASSFVGLTGNTIYF
TRBJ2-3 | TRBV5-1 | TRBD2 | NA | TGCGCCAGCAGCTTGAGGAGCGGGGGGGCCGATACGCAGTATTTT | CASSLRSGGADTQYF
TRBJ1-2 | TRBV27 | NA | NA | TGTGCCAGCAGTTTATCGGGGGGAGCGGGCAACTATGGCTACACCTTC | CASSLSGGAGNYGYTF
TRBJ1-2 | TRBV2 | TRBD1 | few | TGTGCCAGCTGGACAGGGGTGGGTGGCTACACCTTC | CASWTGVGGYTF
TRBJ1-3 | TRBV7-3 | NA | NA | TGTGCCAGCAGCTTTGGAGTGGGCTCTGGAAACACCATATATTTT | CASSFGVGSGNTIYF
TRBJ2-1 | TRBV12-5 | NA | NA | TGTGCTAGTGGTTTGGTAAAGGGCGGGGTCTGGGGCAATGAGCAGTTCTTC | CASGLVKGGVWGNEQFF
TRBJ2-7 | TRBV11-2 | TRBD1 | NA | TGTGCCAGCAGGCGGACAGGGGTCACCTACGAGCAGTACTTC | CASRRTGVTYEQYF
TRBJ2-5 | TRBV5-6 | TRBD2 | NA | TGTGCCAGCAGCGGAACTAGCGGGAGTCAAGAGACCCAGTACTTC | CASSGTSGSQETQYF
TRBJ2-3 | TRBV19 | TRBD2 | NA | TGTGCCAGTAGTAGGCTAGCGGGGGCAGATACGCAGTATTTT | CASSRLAGADTQYF
TRBJ1-2 | TRBV13 | NA | NA | TGTGCCAGCAGCTTAAGGGAAGGGATGTATGGCTACACCTTC | CASSLREGMYGYTF
TRBJ1-2 | TRBV15 | NA | NA | TGTGCCACCAGCATCCGCCGCGGGGGGGTGAATGGCTACACCTTC | CATSIRRGGVNGYTF
TRBJ1-4 | TRBV7-9 | NA | NA | TGTGCCAGCAGGGCCCGGACGGGAGAAAAACTGTTTTTT | CASRARTGEKLFF
TRBJ1-2 | TRBV19 | NA | NA | TGTGCCAGTAGTGGGGGGGTCCCCCTCTATGGCTACACCTTC | CASSGGVPLYGYTF
TRBJ1-3 | TRBV5-5 | NA | NA | TGTGCCAGCAGCCCGGGGACGGGAAACACCATATATTTT | CASSPGTGNTIYF
TRBJ2-3 | TRBV5-1 | NA | NA | TGCGCCAGCAGCCTTGGGAGGACGGATACGCAGTATTTT | CASSLGRTDTQYF
TRBJ2-7 | TRBV5-1 | NA | NA | TGCGCCAGCAGCTTTTCGACAGGAGGGGGCTACGAGCAGTACTTC | CASSFSTGGGYEQYF
TRBJ1-5 | TRBV2 | NA | NA | TGTGCCAGCAGTGCTCAGTTTAGCAATCAGCCCCAGCATTTT | CASSAQFSNQPQHF
TRBJ2-2 | TRBV2 | NA | NA | TGTGCCAGCAGGGGGATTCGGGCCAACACCGGGGAGCTGTTTTTT | CASRGIRANTGELFF
TRBJ2-4 | TRBV10-1 | NA | NA | TGCGCCAGCAGTGACCGGTTCGTAAACATTCAGTACTTC | CASSDRFVNIQYF
TRBJ1-2 | TRBV11-2 | TRBD1 | NA | TGTGCCAGCAGCCCCGGGACAGGGGACTATGGCTACACCTTC | CASSPGTGDYGYTF
TRBJ2-6 | TRBV5-1 | NA | NA | TGCGCCAGCAGTTGGTACGGTGAGGCCTCTGGGGCCAACGTCCTGACTTTC | CASSWYGEASGANVLTF
TRBJ1-1 | TRBV10-2 | TRBD1 | NA | TGCGCCAGCAGTGCGAGTGGGACAGGGGGCCGGGAAGCTTTCTTT | CASSASGTGGREAFF
TRBJ2-3 | TRBV19 | NA | NA | TGTGCCAGTAGTGCCGGGACGACAGATACGCAGTATTTT | CASSAGTTDTQYF
TRBJ1-1 | TRBV5-1 | TRBD1 | NA | TGCGCCAGCAGCCCGGGACAGATACGTGGAACTGAAGCTTTCTTT | CASSPGQIRGTEAFF
TRBJ2-3 | TRBV5-6 | NA | once | TGTGCCAGCAGCTTGCCCGGGGCCATTAGATGGGATACGCAGTATTTT | CASSLPGAIRWDTQYF
TRBJ2-7 | TRBV18 | TRBD2 | NA | TGTGCCAGCTCACCAGTGGGAGGGATGTTCGCCTACGAGCAGTACTTC | CASSPVGGMFAYEQYF
TRBJ1-2 | TRBV19 | NA | once | TGTGCCAGTAGGGATCCTCGCGGACAAAACTATGGCTACACCTTC | CASRDPRGQNYGYTF
TRBJ1-5 | TRBV18 | NA | NA | TGTGCCAGCTCCCAGGCACTCAATCAGCCCCAGCATTTT | CASSQALNQPQHF
TRBJ2-1 | TRBV7-7 | NA | NA | TGTGCTAGCAGCACATGGGTAAACAATGAGCAGTTCTTC | CASSTWVNNEQFF
TRBJ2-3 | TRBV30 | NA | NA | TGTGCCTGGAGTCAGGGTTCGAGCACAGATACGCAGTATTTT | CAWSQGSSTDTQYF
TRBJ2-7 | TRBV2 | NA | once | TGTGCCAGCAGTGCGGACACTAATTCCTACGAGCAGTACTTC | CASSADTNSYEQYF
TRBJ1-2 | TRBV6-5 | NA | few | TGTGCCAGCAGTTACTCGAAGCTAAACTATGGCTACACCTTC | CASSYSKLNYGYTF
TRBJ2-2 | TRBV15 | TRBD2 | NA | TGTGCCACCAGCAGAGACTTAGCGGGGAACACCGGGGAGCTGTTTTTT | CATSRDLAGNTGELFF
TRBJ2-7 | TRBV6-5 | NA | NA | TGTGCCAGCAGTCCCGGCAGGCGACTCAACGAGCAGTACTTC | CASSPGRRLNEQYF
TRBJ1-2 | TRBV27 | TRBD1 | NA | TGTGCCAGCAGTTCGCCAGGGGGAGGCTATGGCTACACCTTC | CASSSPGGGYGYTF
TRBJ2-2 | TRBV7-6 | NA | NA | TGTGCCAGCAGCCCGACGGGCTCCAACACCGGGGAGCTGTTTTTT | CASSPTGSNTGELFF
TRBJ1-1 | TRBV5-4 | TRBD1 | once | TGTGCCAGCAGCCCGGGACAGGGGGATTTCGCTGAAGCTTTCTTT | CASSPGQGDFAEAFF
TRBJ1-2 | TRBV6-5 | NA | NA | TGTGCCAGCAGTTCCACAGGACTCTATGGCTACACCTTC | CASSSTGLYGYTF
TRBJ1-5 | TRBV6-5 | NA | NA | TGTGCCAGCAGCCTTCGGGCATCACGGCAGCCCCAGCATTTT | CASSLRASRQPQHF
TRBJ1-1 | TRBV7-9 | NA | once | TGTGCCAGCAGCTTAACTAACACTGAAGCTTTCTTT | CASSLTNTEAFF
TRBJ1-1 | TRBV5-6 | NA | once | TGTGCCAGCAGCTTGAATTCGGGAGAAGCTTTCTTT | CASSLNSGEAFF
TRBJ2-1 | TRBV7-8 | TRBD2 | NA | TGTGCCAGCAGCTTCGGGGGACTAGCCTCCTACAATGAGCAGTTCTTC | CASSFGGLASYNEQFF
TRBJ2-5 | TRBV5-4 | TRBD2 | NA | TGTGCCAGCAGCTACGGGGGGGCCCACCAAGAGACCCAGTACTTC | CASSYGGAHQETQYF
TRBJ1-1 | TRBV27 | NA | NA | TGTGCCAGCAGTTTACGGGCAGTCGCGAACACTGAAGCTTTCTTT | CASSLRAVANTEAFF
TRBJ2-7 | TRBV5-1 | TRBD2 | NA | TGCGCCAGCAGCTTGGGAGCGGGTAGCGGGGGTTGGTACGAGCAGTACTTC | CASSLGAGSGGWYEQYF
TRBJ1-3 | TRBV30 | NA | NA | TGTGCCTGGACCCCTACCAGGGGCGGTTTCACCATATATTTT | CAWTPTRGGFTIYF